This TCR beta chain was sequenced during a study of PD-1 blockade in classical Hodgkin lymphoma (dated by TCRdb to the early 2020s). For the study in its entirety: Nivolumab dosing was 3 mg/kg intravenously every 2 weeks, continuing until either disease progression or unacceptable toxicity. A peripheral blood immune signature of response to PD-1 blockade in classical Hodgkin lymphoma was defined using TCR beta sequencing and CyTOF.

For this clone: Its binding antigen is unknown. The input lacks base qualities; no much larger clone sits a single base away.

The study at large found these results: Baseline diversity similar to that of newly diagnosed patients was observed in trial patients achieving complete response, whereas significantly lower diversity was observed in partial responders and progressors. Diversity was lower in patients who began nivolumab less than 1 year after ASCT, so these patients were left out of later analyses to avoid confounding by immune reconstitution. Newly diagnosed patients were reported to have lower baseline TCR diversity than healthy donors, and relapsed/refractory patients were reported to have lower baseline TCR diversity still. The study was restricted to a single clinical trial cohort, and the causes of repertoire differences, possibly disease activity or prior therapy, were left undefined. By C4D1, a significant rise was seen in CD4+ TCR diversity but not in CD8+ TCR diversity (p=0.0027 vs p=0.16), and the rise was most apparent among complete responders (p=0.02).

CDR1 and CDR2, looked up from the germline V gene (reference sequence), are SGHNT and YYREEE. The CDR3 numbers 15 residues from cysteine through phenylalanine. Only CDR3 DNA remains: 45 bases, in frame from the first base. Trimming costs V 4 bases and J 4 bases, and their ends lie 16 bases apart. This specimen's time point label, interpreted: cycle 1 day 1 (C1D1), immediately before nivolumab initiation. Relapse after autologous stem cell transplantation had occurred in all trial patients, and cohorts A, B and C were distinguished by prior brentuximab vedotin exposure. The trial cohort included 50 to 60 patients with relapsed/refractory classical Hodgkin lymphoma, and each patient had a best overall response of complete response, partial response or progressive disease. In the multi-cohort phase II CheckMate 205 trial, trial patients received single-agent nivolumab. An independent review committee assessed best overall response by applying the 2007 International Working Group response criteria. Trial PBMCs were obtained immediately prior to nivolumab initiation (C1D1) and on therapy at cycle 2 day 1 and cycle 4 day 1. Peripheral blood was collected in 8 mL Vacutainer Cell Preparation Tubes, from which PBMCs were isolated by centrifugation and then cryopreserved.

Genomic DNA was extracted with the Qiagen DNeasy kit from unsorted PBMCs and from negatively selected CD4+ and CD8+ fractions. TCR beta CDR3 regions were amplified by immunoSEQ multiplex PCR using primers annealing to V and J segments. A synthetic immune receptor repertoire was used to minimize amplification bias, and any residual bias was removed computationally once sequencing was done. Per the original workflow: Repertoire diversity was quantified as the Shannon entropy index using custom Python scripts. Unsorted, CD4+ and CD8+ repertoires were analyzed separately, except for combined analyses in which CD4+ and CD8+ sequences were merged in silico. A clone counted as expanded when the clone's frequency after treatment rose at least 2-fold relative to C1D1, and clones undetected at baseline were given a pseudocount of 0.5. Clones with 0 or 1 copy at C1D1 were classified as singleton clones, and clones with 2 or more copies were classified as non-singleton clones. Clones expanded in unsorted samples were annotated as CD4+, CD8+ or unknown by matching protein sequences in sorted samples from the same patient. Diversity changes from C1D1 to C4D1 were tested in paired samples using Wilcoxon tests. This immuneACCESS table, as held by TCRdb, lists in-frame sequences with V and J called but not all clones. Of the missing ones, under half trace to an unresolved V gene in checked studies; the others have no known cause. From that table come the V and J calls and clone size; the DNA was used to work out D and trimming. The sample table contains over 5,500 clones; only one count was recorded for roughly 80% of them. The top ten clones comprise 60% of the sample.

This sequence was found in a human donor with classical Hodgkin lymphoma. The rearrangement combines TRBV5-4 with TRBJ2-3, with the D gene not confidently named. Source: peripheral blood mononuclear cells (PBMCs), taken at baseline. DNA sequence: TGTGCCAGCAGCCTCGCGGTCAACGACGCAGATACGCAGTATTTT. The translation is CASSLAVNDADTQYF. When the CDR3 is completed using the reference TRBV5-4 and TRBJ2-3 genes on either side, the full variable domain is ETGVTQSPTHLIKTRGQQVTLRCSSQSGHNTVSWYQQALGQGPQFIFQYYREEENGRGNFPPRFSGLQFPNYSSELNVNALELDDSALYLCASSLAVNDADTQYFGPGTRLTVL.